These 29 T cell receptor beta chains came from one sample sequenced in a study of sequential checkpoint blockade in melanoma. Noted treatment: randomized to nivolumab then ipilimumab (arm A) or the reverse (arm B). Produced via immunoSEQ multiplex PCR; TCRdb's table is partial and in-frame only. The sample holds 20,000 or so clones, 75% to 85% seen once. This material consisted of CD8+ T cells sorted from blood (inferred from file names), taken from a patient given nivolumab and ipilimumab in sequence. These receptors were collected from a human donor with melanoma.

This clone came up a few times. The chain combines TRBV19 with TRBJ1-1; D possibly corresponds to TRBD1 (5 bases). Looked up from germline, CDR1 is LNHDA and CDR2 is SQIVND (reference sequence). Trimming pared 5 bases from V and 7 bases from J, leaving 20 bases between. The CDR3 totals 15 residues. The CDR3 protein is CASSSPPRGGGEAFF. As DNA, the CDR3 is TGTGCCAGTAGTTCCCCTCCTCGAGGCGGGGGTGAAGCTTTCTTT. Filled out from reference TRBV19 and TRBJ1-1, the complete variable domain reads DGGITQSPKYLFRKEGQNVTLSCEQNLNHDAMYWYRQDPGQGLRLIYYSQIVNDFQKGDIAEGYSVSREKKESFPLTVTSAQKNPTAFYLCASSSPPRGGGEAFFGQGTRLTVV.

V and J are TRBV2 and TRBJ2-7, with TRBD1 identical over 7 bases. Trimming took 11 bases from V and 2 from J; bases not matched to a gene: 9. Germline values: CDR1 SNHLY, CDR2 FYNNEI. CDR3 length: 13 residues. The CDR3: CASRDSGTYEQYF. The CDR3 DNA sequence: TGTGCCTCCCGGGACAGCGGCACCTACGAGCAGTACTTC. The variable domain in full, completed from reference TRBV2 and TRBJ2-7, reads EPEVTQTPSHQVTQMGQEVILRCVPISNHLYFYWYRQILGQKVEFLVSFYNNEISEKSEIFDDQFSVERPDGSNFTLKIRSTKLEDSAMYFCASRDSGTYEQYFGPGTRLTVT.

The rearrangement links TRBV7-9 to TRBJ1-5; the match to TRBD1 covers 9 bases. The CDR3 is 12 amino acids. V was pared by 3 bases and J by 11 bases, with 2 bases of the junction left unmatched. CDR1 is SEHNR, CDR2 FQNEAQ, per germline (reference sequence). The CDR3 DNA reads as TGTGCCAGCAGCTTGGGACAGGGAACCCAGCATTTT. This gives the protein CASSLGQGTQHF. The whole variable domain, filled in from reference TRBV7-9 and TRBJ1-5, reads DTGVSQNPRHKITKRGQNVTFRCDPISEHNRLYWYRQTLGQGPEFLTYFQNEAQLEKSRLLSDRFSAERPKGSFSTLEIQRTEQGDSAMYLCASSLGQGTQHFGDGTRLSIL.

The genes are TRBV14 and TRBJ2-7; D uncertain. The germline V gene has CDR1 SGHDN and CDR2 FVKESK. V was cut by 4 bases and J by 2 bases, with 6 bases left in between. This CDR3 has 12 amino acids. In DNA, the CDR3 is TGTGCCAGCAGCCCAGACGCCTACGAGCAGTACTTC. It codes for CASSPDAYEQYF.

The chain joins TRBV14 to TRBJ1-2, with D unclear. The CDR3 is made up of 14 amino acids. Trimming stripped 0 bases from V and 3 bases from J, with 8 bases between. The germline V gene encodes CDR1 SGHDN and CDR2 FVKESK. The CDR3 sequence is CASSQEVGDYGYTF. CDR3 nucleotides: TGTGCCAGCAGCCAAGAAGTAGGAGACTATGGCTACACCTTC.

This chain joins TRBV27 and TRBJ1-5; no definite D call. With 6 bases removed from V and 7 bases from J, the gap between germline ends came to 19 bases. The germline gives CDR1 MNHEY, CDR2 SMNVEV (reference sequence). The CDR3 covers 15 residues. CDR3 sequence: CASRAIAAKAQPQHF. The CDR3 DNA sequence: TGTGCCAGCAGGGCGATTGCGGCAAAGGCCCAGCCCCAGCATTTT.

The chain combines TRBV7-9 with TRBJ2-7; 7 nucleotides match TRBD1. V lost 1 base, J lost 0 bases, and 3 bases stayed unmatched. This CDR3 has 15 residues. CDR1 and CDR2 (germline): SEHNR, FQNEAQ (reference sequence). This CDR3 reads CASSLVGDSSYEQYF. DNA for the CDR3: TGTGCCAGCAGCTTAGTAGGGGACAGCTCCTACGAGCAGTACTTC.

CDR3 coding DNA: TGTGCCAGCAGTCGAGGGGGCACCTACGAGCAGTACTTC. Its protein is CASSRGGTYEQYF. This sequence joins TRBV6-5 and TRBJ2-7, with 7 bases lining up with TRBD1. Germline values: CDR1 MNHEY, CDR2 SVGAGI. With V trimmed by 5 bases and J by 2 bases, 3 bases remained unmatched. The CDR3 length is 13 residues.

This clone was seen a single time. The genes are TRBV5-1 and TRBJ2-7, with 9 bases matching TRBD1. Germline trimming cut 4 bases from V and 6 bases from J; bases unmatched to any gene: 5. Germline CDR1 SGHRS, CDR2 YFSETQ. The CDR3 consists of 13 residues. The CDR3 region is CASSMGQGSEQYF. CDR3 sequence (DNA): TGCGCCAGCAGCATGGGACAGGGATCCGAGCAGTACTTC.

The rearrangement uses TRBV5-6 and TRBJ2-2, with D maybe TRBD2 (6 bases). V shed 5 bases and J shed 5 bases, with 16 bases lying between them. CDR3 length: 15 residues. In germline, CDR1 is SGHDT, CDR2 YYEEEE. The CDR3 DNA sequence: TGTGCCAGCAGTAGCCCCCAGACTAGAACCGGGGAGCTGTTTTTT. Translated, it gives CASSSPQTRTGELFF.

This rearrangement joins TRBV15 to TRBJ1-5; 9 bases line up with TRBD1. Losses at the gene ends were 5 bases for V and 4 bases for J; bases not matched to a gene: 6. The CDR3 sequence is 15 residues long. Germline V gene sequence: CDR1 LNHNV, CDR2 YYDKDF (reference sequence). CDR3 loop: CATSSTTGGNQPQHF. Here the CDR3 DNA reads TGTGCCACCAGCTCCACGACAGGGGGTAATCAGCCCCAGCATTTT.

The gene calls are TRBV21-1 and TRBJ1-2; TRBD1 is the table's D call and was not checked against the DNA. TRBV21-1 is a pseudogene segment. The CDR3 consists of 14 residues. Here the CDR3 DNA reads TGTGCCAGCAGGAAGTTACAGGGCTCTGGCGGCTACACCTTC. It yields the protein CASRKLQGSGGYTF.

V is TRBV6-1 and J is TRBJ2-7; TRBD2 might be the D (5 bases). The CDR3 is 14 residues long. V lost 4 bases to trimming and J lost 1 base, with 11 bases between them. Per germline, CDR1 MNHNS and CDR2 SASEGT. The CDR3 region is CASSGRGVSYEQYF. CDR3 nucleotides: TGTGCCAGCAGTGGACGGGGTGTTTCCTACGAGCAGTACTTC.

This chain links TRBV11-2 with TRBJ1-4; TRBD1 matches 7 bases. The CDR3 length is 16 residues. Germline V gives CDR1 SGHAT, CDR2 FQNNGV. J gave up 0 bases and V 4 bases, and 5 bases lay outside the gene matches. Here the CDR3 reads CASSYGTATTNEKLFF. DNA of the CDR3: TGTGCCAGCAGCTATGGGACAGCCACAACTAATGAAAAACTGTTTTTT.

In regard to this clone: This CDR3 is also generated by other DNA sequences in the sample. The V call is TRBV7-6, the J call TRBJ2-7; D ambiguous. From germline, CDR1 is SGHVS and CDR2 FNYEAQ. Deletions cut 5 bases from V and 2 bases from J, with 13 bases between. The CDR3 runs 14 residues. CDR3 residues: CASSRDPPPYEQYF. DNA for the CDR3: TGTGCCAGCAGCCGCGATCCCCCGCCCTACGAGCAGTACTTC.

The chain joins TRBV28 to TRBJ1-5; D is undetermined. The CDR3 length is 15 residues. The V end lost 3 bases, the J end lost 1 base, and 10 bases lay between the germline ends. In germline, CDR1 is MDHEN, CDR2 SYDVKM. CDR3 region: CASSLEGSSNQPQHF. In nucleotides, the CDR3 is TGTGCCAGCAGTTTGGAGGGTAGCAGCAATCAGCCCCAGCATTTT.

The CDR3 is CASSQIPGQGSSEAFF. Written as DNA, the CDR3 is TGTGCCAGCAGCCAGATACCGGGACAGGGGAGTTCTGAAGCTTTCTTT. V is TRBV14 and J is TRBJ1-1; 10 bases align to TRBD1. After removal of 3 bases from V and 6 bases from J, the junction contained 10 bases not matched to a gene. Germline CDR1 and CDR2: SGHDN and FVKESK. CDR3 length: 16 residues. Drawing the rest from reference TRBV14 and TRBJ1-1, the complete variable domain is EAGVTQFPSHSVIEKGQTVTLRCDPISGHDNLYWYRRVMGKEIKFLLHFVKESKQDESGMPNNRFLAERTGGTYSTLKVQPAELEDSGVYFCASSQIPGQGSSEAFFGQGTRLTVV.

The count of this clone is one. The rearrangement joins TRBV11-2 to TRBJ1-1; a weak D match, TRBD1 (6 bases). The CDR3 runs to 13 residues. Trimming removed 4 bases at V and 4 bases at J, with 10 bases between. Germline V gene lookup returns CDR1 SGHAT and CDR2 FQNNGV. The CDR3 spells CASSSRGITEAFF. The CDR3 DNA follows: TGTGCCAGCAGCTCAAGGGGGATCACTGAAGCTTTCTTT.

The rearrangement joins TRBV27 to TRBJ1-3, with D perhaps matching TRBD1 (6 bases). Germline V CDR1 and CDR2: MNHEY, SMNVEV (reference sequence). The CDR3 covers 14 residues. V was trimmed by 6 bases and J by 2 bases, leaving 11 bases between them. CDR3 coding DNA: TGTGCCAGCAGCCCTGACAGGACTGGAAACACCATATATTTT. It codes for CASSPDRTGNTIYF.

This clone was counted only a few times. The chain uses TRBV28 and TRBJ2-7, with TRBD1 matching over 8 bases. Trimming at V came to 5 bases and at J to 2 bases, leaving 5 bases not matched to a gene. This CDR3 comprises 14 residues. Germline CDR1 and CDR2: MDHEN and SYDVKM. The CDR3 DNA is TGTGCCAGCAGTCCCGGGACAGGAGCCTACGAGCAGTACTTC. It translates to CASSPGTGAYEQYF.

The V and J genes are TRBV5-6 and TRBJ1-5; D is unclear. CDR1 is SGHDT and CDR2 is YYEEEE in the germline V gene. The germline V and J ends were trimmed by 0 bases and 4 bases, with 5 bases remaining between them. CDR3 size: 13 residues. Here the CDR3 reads CASSLGRNQPQHF. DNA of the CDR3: TGTGCCAGCAGCTTGGGGAGAAATCAGCCCCAGCATTTT.

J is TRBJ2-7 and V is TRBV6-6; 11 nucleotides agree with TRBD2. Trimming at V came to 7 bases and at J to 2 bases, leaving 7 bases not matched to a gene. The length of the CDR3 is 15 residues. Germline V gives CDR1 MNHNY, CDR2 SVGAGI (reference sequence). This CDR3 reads CASTKGLAETYEQYF. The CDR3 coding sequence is TGTGCCAGCACCAAGGGACTAGCGGAAACCTACGAGCAGTACTTC.

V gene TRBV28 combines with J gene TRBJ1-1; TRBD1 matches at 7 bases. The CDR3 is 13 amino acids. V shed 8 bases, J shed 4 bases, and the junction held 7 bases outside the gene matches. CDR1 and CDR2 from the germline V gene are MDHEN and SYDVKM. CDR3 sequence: CASSPGTVTEAFF. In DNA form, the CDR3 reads TGTGCCAGCTCACCCGGGACAGTCACTGAAGCTTTCTTT.

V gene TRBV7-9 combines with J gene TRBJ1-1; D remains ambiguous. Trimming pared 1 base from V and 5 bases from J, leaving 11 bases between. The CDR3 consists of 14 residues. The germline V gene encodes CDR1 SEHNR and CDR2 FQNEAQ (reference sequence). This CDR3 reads CASSLGARATEAFF. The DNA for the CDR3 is TGTGCCAGCAGCTTAGGGGCGAGGGCAACTGAAGCTTTCTTT.

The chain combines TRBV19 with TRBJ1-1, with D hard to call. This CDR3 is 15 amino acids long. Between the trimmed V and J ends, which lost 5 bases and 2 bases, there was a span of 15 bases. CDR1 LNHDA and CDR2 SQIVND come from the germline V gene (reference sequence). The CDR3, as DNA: TGTGCCAGTAGTTCGTCCAGGTTTTCTAACACTGAAGCTTTCTTT. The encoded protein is CASSSSRFSNTEAFF.

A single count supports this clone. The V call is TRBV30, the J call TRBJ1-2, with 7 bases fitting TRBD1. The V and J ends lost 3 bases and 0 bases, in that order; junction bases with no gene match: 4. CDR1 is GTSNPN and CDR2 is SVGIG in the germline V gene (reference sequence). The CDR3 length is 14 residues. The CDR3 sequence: CAWSRTGANYGYTF. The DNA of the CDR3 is TGTGCCTGGAGCCGGACAGGAGCTAACTATGGCTACACCTTC.

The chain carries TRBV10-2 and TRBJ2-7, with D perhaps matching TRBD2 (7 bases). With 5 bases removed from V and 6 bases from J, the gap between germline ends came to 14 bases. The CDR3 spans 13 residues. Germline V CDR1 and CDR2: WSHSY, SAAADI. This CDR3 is CASSRGGASEQYF. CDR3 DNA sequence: TGCGCCAGCAGTAGGGGGGGCGCCTCCGAGCAGTACTTC.

CDR3 loop: CASSLDRGTREQYF. CDR3 nucleotides: TGTGCCAGCAGCCTGGACAGGGGGACGCGCGAGCAGTACTTC. The rearrangement uses TRBV11-2 and TRBJ2-7; 10 bases fit TRBD1. Germline V CDR1 and CDR2: SGHAT, FQNNGV. There are 14 residues in the CDR3. J was trimmed by 6 bases and V by 5 bases; bases with no gene match: 7.

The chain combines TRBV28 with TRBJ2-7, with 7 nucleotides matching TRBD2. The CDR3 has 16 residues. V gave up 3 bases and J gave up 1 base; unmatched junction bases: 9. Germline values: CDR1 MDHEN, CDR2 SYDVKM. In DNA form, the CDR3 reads TGTGCCAGCAGTTTTAAGAGCGGGGAAGATTCCTACGAGCAGTACTTC. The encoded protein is CASSFKSGEDSYEQYF.